The 11 T cell receptor beta chains below all came from one sample that was sequenced in a study of Ad26.COV2.S vaccination and SARS-CoV-2 variants (dated by TCRdb to the early 2020s). The library was made by the immunoSEQ multiplex PCR assay. TCRdb obtained this table from immuneACCESS and retained in-frame rearrangements with V and J assigned. These tables miss some clones; where compared with another copy, unresolved V genes account for less than half of the shortfall, and the remainder is unexplained. Recorded for this sample are 300,000 to 350,000 clones; more than 85% of them occurred a single time. Approximately 5% of the sample is taken by the ten largest. The sample's treatment or condition label is to be understood as: 15 to 20 received Ad26.COV2.S at low or high dose, single or two shots; roughly five received placebo; per-sample allocation not given. Repertoires of vaccine and placebo recipients were sequenced from samples collected on day 63 after the first injection.

The sample here was peripheral blood, taken in a trial of Ad26.COV2.S vaccine versus placebo. The origin of the receptors is a person between 18 and 60 years old who received the Ad26.COV2.S COVID-19 vaccine or a placebo.

The chain is built from TRBV9 and TRBJ1-1; D gene uncertain. Trimming took off 4 bases at V and 3 bases at J, with 10 bases between the two ends. The CDR3 runs 13 residues. Looked up from germline, CDR1 is SGDLS and CDR2 is YYNGEE. The CDR3 nucleotides read TGTGCCAGCAGCAGAGAAATGGACACTGAAGCTTTCTTT. Amino acids: CASSREMDTEAFF.

This rearrangement joins TRBV18 to TRBJ2-7; D remains ambiguous. CDR1 and CDR2 (germline): KGHSH, LQKENI. V lost 4 bases, J lost 0 bases, and 7 bases lay in between. This CDR3 region has 13 residues. CDR3 DNA sequence: TGTGCCAGCTCACAACAGAGCTCCTACGAGCAGTACTTC. It is translated as CASSQQSSYEQYF.

The chain links TRBV10-3 to TRBJ1-5; perhaps TRBD1 as D (6 bases). Trimming removed 6 bases at V and 4 bases at J, with 10 bases between. The CDR3 length is 13 residues. Germline values: CDR1 ENHRY, CDR2 SYGVKD. CDR3 amino acids: CAISGQKNQPQHF. CDR3 nucleotide sequence: TGTGCCATCAGCGGACAGAAAAATCAGCCCCAGCATTTT.

A single count supports this clone. The J gene is TRBJ1-1, the V gene TRBV27, with TRBD1 matching over 11 bases. The length of the CDR3 is 16 residues. The germline V gene encodes CDR1 MNHEY and CDR2 SMNVEV (reference sequence). V lost 3 bases to trimming and J lost 4 bases; unmatched junction nucleotides: 7. The CDR3 nucleotides are TGTGCCAGCAGTTTTCGGACAGGGGGCAGGGGCACTGAAGCTTTCTTT. This codes for CASSFRTGGRGTEAFF.

This sequence joins TRBV7-2 and TRBJ1-2, with D possibly TRBD1 on 5 matching bases. Germline V gene lookup returns CDR1 SGHTA and CDR2 FQGNSA. The CDR3 is 16 amino acids. With 0 bases removed from V and 5 bases from J, the gap between germline ends came to 16 bases. For the CDR3, the DNA is TGTGCCAGCAGCTTAGCGCTCTCAGGGTTTGGTTATGGCTACACCTTC. Protein sequence: CASSLALSGFGYGYTF. Combining the CDR3 with reference TRBV7-2 and TRBJ1-2 gives the whole variable domain GAGVSQSPSNKVTEKGKDVELRCDPISGHTALYWYRQSLGQGLEFLIYFQGNSAPDKSGLPSDRFSAERTGGSVSTLTIQRTQQEDSAVYLCASSLALSGFGYGYTFGSGTRLTVV.

This clone has only one observation. The chain carries TRBV5-5 and TRBJ1-1; possibly TRBD1 for D (6 bases). This CDR3 has 15 amino acids. Per the germline V gene, CDR1 is SGHKS and CDR2 is YYEKEE (reference sequence). The germline V and J ends were trimmed by 4 bases and 0 bases, with 13 bases remaining between them. The CDR3 is CASSPYRDLNTEAFF. The CDR3 DNA is TGTGCCAGCAGCCCGTACAGGGACCTGAACACTGAAGCTTTCTTT.

The chain joins TRBV19 to TRBJ2-7; 9 bases align to TRBD1. V lost 5 bases to trimming and J lost 1 base; unmatched junction nucleotides: 6. The CDR3 is made up of 15 amino acids. The germline CDR1 and CDR2 sequences are LNHDA and SQIVND (reference sequence). In DNA form, the CDR3 reads TGTGCCAGTAGTCCAGGGACAGGGCCATCCTACGAGCAGTACTTC. As protein: CASSPGTGPSYEQYF.

The chain has TRBV29-1 and TRBJ1-2; 7 positions agree with TRBD1. The germline V gene encodes CDR1 SQVTM and CDR2 ANQGSEA. Unmatched junction bases numbered 2, after V lost 3 bases and J lost 4 bases. The CDR3 is 12 residues long. The CDR3 sequence is CSVDRQGYGYTF. The CDR3 region has the DNA TGCAGCGTTGACCGACAGGGCTATGGCTACACCTTC.

This rearrangement joins TRBV27 to TRBJ2-2; 11 bases fit TRBD2. With V trimmed by 4 bases and J by 1 base, 5 bases remained unmatched. This CDR3 comprises 17 residues. The germline gives CDR1 MNHEY, CDR2 SMNVEV (reference sequence). The CDR3: CASSSGTSGGNTGELFF. For the CDR3, the DNA is TGTGCCAGCAGTTCCGGGACTAGCGGAGGGAACACCGGGGAGCTGTTTTTT.

The chain recombines TRBV30 with TRBJ2-1; possibly TRBD2 for D (5 bases). The CDR3 contains 15 residues. Germline V CDR1 and CDR2: GTSNPN, SVGIG (reference sequence). Trimming took off 0 bases at V and 5 bases at J, with 14 bases between the two ends. CDR3 loop: CAWSVRGSHDNEQFF. CDR3 DNA: TGTGCCTGGAGTGTACGAGGGTCTCATGACAATGAGCAGTTCTTC. Full variable domain (rest looked up from reference TRBV30 and TRBJ2-1): SQTIHQWPATLVQPVGSPLSLECTVEGTSNPNLYWYRQAAGRGLQLLFYSVGIGQISSEVPQNLSASRPQDRQFILSSKKLLLSDSGFYLCAWSVRGSHDNEQFFGPGTRLTVL.

This chain uses TRBV2 with TRBJ1-5; D not resolved. Germline loops: CDR1 SNHLY, CDR2 FYNNEI. The CDR3 extends over 13 amino acids. V lost 4 bases and J lost 4, with 8 bases in between. CDR3 nucleotide sequence: TGTGCCAGCAGTGCCAGTCGGAATCAGCCCCAGCATTTT. Translating it yields CASSASRNQPQHF.